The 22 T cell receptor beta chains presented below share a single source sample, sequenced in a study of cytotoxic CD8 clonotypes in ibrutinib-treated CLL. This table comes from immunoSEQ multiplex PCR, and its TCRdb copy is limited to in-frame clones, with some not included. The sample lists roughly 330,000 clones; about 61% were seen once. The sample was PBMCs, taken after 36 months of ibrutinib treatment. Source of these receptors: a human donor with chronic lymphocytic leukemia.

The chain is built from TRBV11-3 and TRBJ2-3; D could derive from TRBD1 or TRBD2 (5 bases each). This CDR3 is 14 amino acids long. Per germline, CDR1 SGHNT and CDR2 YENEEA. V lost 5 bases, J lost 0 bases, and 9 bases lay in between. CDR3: CASSNRDSTDTQYF. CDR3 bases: TGTGCCAGCAGCAACCGGGACAGCACAGATACGCAGTATTTT.

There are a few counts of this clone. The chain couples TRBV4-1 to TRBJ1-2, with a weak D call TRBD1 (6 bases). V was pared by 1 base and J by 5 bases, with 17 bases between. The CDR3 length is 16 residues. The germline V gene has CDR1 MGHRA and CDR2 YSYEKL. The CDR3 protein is CASSQVGEGETYGYTF. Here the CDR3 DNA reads TGCGCCAGCAGCCAAGTTGGGGAGGGGGAGACATATGGCTACACCTTC.

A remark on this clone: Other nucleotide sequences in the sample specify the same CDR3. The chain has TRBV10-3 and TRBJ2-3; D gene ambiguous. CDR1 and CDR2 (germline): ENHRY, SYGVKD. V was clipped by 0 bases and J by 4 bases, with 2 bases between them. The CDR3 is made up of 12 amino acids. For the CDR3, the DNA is TGTGCCATCAGTGAGTCCGCAGATACGCAGTATTTT. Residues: CAISESADTQYF.

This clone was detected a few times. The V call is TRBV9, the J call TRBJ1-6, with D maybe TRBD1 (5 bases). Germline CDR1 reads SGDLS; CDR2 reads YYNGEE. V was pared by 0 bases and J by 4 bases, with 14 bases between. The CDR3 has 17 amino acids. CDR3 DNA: TGTGCCAGCAGCGTAGACCCAAGGACACCTTATAATTCACCCCTCCACTTT. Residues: CASSVDPRTPYNSPLHF.

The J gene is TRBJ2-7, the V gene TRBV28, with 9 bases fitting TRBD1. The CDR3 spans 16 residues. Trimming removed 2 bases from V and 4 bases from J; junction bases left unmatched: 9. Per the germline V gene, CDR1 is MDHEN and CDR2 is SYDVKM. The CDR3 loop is CASSLPPGTGLYEQYF. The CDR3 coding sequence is TGTGCCAGCAGTTTACCGCCGGGGACAGGGTTATACGAGCAGTACTTC.

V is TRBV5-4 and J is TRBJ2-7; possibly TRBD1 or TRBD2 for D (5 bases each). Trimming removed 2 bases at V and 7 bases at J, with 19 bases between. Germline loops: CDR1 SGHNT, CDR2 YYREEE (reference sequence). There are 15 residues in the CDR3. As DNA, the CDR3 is TGTGCCAGCAGCTTTGAGTCGACGGGACGTCTGGAGCAGTACTTC. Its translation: CASSFESTGRLEQYF.

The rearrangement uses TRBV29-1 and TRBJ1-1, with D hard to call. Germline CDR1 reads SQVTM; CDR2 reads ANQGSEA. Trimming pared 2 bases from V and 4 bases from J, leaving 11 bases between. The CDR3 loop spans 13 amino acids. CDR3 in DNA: TGCAGCGTTGAAAAGAGAAAAAGCACTGAAGCTTTCTTT. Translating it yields CSVEKRKSTEAFF.

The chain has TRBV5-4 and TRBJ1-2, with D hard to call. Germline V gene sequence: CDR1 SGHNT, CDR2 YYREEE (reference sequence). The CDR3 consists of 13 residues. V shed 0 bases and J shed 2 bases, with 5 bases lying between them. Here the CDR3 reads CASSLVPNYGYTF. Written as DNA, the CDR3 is TGTGCCAGCAGCTTGGTGCCGAACTATGGCTACACCTTC.

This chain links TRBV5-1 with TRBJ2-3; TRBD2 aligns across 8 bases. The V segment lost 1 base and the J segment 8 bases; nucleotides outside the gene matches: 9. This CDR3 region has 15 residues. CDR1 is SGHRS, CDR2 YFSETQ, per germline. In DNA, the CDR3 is TGCGCCAGCAGCTTGTTTGGGACTAGGGCCCCTACGCAGTATTTT. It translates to CASSLFGTRAPTQYF. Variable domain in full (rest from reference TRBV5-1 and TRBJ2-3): KAGVTQTPRYLIKTRGQQVTLSCSPISGHRSVSWYQQTPGQGLQFLFEYFSETQRNKGNFPGRFSGRQFSNSRSEMNVSTLELGDSALYLCASSLFGTRAPTQYFGPGTRLTVL.

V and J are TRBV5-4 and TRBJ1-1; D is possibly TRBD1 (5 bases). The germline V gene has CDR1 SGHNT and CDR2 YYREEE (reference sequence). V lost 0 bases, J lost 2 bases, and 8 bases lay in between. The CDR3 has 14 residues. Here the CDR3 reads CASSLGQRNTEAFF. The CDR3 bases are TGTGCCAGCAGCTTGGGACAGAGAAACACTGAAGCTTTCTTT.

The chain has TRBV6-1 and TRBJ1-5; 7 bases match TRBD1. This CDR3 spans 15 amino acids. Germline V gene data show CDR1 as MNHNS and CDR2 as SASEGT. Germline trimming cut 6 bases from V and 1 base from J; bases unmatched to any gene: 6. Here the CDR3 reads CASRRQGGSNQPQHF. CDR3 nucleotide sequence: TGTGCCAGCAGACGACAGGGAGGGAGCAATCAGCCCCAGCATTTT.

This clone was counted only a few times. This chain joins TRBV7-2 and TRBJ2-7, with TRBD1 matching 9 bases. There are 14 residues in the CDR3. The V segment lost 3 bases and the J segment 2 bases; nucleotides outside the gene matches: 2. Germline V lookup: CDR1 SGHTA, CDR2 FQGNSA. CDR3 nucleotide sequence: TGTGCCAGCAGCTTCGGGACAGGGACCTACGAGCAGTACTTC. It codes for CASSFGTGTYEQYF.

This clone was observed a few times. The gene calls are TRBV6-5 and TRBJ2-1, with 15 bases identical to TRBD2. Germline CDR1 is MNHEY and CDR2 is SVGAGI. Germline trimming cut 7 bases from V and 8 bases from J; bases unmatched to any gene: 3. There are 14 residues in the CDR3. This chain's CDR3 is CASTGTSGRYEQFF. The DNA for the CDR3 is TGTGCCAGCACCGGGACTAGCGGGAGGTATGAGCAGTTCTTC.

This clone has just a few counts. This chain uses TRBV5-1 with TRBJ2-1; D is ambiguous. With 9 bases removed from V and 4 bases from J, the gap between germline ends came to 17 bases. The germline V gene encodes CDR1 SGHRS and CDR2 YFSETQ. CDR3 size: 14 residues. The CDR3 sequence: CATSVASAYNEQFF. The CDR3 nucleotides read TGCGCCACCTCCGTAGCCTCAGCATACAATGAGCAGTTCTTC. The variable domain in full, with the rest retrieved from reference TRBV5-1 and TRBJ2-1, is KAGVTQTPRYLIKTRGQQVTLSCSPISGHRSVSWYQQTPGQGLQFLFEYFSETQRNKGNFPGRFSGRQFSNSRSEMNVSTLELGDSALYLCATSVASAYNEQFFGPGTRLTVL.

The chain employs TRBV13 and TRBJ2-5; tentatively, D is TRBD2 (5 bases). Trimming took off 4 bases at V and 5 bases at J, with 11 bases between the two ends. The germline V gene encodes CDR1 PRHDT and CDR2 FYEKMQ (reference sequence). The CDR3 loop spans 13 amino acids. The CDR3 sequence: CASSSVEGETQYF. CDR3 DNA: TGTGCCAGCAGCTCCGTCGAGGGTGAGACCCAGTACTTC.

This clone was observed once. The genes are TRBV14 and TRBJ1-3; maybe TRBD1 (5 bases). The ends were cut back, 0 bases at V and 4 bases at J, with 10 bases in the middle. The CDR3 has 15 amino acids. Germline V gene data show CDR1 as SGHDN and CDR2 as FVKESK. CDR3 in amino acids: CASSQDYRDGNTIYF. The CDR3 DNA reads TGTGCCAGCAGCCAAGATTATAGGGACGGAAACACCATATATTTT.

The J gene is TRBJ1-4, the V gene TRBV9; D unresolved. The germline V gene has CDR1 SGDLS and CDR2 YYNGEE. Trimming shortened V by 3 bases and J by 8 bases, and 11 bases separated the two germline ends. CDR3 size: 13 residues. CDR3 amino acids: CASSEGGEEKLFF. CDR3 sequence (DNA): TGTGCCAGCAGCGAGGGAGGAGAGGAAAAACTGTTTTTT.

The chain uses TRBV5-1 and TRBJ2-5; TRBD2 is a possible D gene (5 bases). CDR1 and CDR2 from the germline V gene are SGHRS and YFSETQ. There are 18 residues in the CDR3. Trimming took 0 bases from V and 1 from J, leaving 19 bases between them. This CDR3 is CASSLEYWASRSQETQYF. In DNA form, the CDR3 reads TGCGCCAGCAGCTTGGAGTATTGGGCTAGCAGATCCCAAGAGACCCAGTACTTC.

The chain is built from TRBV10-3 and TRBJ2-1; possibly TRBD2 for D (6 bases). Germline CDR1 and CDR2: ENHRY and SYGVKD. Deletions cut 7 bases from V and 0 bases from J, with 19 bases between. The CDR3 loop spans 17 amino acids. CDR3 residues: CAITPTRTGSSYNEQFF. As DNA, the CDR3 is TGTGCCATCACCCCGACTAGAACGGGGAGCTCCTACAATGAGCAGTTCTTC.

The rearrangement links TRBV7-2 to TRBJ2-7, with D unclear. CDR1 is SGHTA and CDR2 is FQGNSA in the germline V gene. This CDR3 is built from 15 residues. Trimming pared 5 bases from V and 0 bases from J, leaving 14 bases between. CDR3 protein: CASSPPPGSSYEQYF. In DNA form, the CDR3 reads TGTGCCAGCAGCCCCCCCCCAGGAAGCTCCTACGAGCAGTACTTC.

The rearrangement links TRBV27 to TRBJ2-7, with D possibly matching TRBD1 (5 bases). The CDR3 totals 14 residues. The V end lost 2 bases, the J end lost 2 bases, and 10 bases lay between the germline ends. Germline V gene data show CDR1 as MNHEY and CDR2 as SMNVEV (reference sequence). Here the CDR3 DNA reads TGTGCCAGCAGTTTAGGCCCCAGGGCCTACGAGCAGTACTTC. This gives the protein CASSLGPRAYEQYF.

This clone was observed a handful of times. Written as DNA, the CDR3 is TGCAGCGTTGAGGACCCCTTCACAGATACGCAGTATTTT. Amino acid sequence: CSVEDPFTDTQYF. J is TRBJ2-3 and V is TRBV29-1; D uncertain. This CDR3 has 13 residues. Looked up from germline, CDR1 is SQVTM and CDR2 is ANQGSEA. Trimming took off 3 bases at V and 2 bases at J, with 9 bases between the two ends.